A selection of T cell receptor beta chains follows, all from one sample in a study of OX40 agonist ivuxolimab in advanced cancers. Assay: immunoSEQ multiplex PCR; the TCRdb copy retains only in-frame clones and omits some. The sample records roughly 50,000 clones, 65% to 80% being singletons. The material was CD4+ or CD8+ T cells sorted from blood, obtained in a trial of the OX40 agonist ivuxolimab. These receptors came from an adult with an advanced solid tumor such as melanoma, head and neck, liver or kidney cancer. Each CDR3 is given with its conserved first and last residue. The order of the fields is CDR3 DNA, CDR3 protein, D gene, J gene, V gene, clone size. D genes are given only for firm matches. Clone size is not always given. Where it is, it says once, few, many or a class for expanded clones.

CDR3 DNA: TGTGCCAGCAGTTATCTACCTGGCGCAGGTCAAGAGACCCAGTACTTC
CDR3 protein: CASSYLPGAGQETQYF
D gene: .
J gene: TRBJ2-5
V gene: TRBV7-2
clone size: .

CDR3 DNA: TGTGCCATCAGTGAGACTGGGGCAGCTACGCAGTATTTT
CDR3 protein: CAISETGAATQYF
D gene: .
J gene: TRBJ2-3
V gene: TRBV10-3
clone size: .

CDR3 DNA: TGTGCCAGCAGCCTGGAGGGGCAGCCCCAGCATTTT
CDR3 protein: CASSLEGQPQHF
D gene: .
J gene: TRBJ1-5
V gene: TRBV6-6
clone size: .

CDR3 DNA: TGTGCCATCAGGGAGACTAGCTTCTACGAGCAGTACTTC
CDR3 protein: CAIRETSFYEQYF
D gene: TRBD2
J gene: TRBJ2-7
V gene: TRBV10-3
clone size: .

CDR3 DNA: TGTGCCAGTAGCCCTAGGGACAGGTATAATTCACCCCTCCACTTT
CDR3 protein: CASSPRDRYNSPLHF
D gene: TRBD1
J gene: TRBJ1-6
V gene: TRBV19
clone size: .

CDR3 DNA: TGTGCCAGCTCACGGTTCCGGGACAGCAATCAGCCCCAGCATTTT
CDR3 protein: CASSRFRDSNQPQHF
D gene: .
J gene: TRBJ1-5
V gene: TRBV18
clone size: .

CDR3 DNA: TGTGCCAGCAGCGTAGAACCAGTTGAGGGCAATGAGCAGTTCTTC
CDR3 protein: CASSVEPVEGNEQFF
D gene: .
J gene: TRBJ2-1
V gene: TRBV9
clone size: .

CDR3 DNA: TGTGCCAGCAGACGACAGGGTGGGCCTAACTATGGCTACACCTTC
CDR3 protein: CASRRQGGPNYGYTF
D gene: TRBD1
J gene: TRBJ1-2
V gene: TRBV28
clone size: .

CDR3 DNA: TGCGCCAGCAGCCGGGTGGGGACAGGGGGGGCCACTGAAGCTTTCTTT
CDR3 protein: CASSRVGTGGATEAFF
D gene: TRBD1
J gene: TRBJ1-1
V gene: TRBV4-1
clone size: .

CDR3 DNA: TGCGCCAGCAGCCCTATTGGGAATGACAGGGCCTATGGCTACACCTTC
CDR3 protein: CASSPIGNDRAYGYTF
D gene: TRBD1
J gene: TRBJ1-2
V gene: TRBV5-1
clone size: .

CDR3 DNA: TGTGCCAGCATCCGTCGTACAGGGGACACTGAAGCTTTCTTT
CDR3 protein: CASIRRTGDTEAFF
D gene: TRBD1
J gene: TRBJ1-1
V gene: TRBV28
clone size: .

CDR3 DNA: TGTGCCAGCAGTTTGGGGGGGAGCACAGATACGCAGTATTTT
CDR3 protein: CASSLGGSTDTQYF
D gene: TRBD2
J gene: TRBJ2-3
V gene: TRBV28
clone size: .

CDR3 DNA: TGTGCCAGTAGTGCCGGCGGGGGCCCTGAAGCTTTCTTT
CDR3 protein: CASSAGGGPEAFF
D gene: .
J gene: TRBJ1-1
V gene: TRBV19
clone size: .

CDR3 DNA: TGTGCCAGCAGTTTAAGGACAGGGGTTTTTGGCTACACCTTC
CDR3 protein: CASSLRTGVFGYTF
D gene: TRBD1
J gene: TRBJ1-2
V gene: TRBV28
clone size: .

CDR3 DNA: TGCGCCAGCAGCTTCTCAGGGACCCCGAACACCGGGGAGCTGTTTTTT
CDR3 protein: CASSFSGTPNTGELFF
D gene: .
J gene: TRBJ2-2
V gene: TRBV5-1
clone size: .

CDR3 DNA: TGTGCCTCGACTAGCGGGAGAGTCTCTGGGGCCAACGTCCTGACTTTC
CDR3 protein: CASTSGRVSGANVLTF
D gene: TRBD2
J gene: TRBJ2-6
V gene: TRBV2
clone size: .

CDR3 DNA: TGTGCCAGCTCACCGACAGGACTTAATGAAAAACTGTTTTTT
CDR3 protein: CASSPTGLNEKLFF
D gene: .
J gene: TRBJ1-4
V gene: TRBV18
clone size: .

CDR3 DNA: TGCGCCAGCAGCTTCGGGGGATCCGGGGGCAAAAACATTCAGTACTTC
CDR3 protein: CASSFGGSGGKNIQYF
D gene: .
J gene: TRBJ2-4
V gene: TRBV5-1
clone size: .

CDR3 DNA: TGCGCCAGCAGAATGGGAACCTACGAGCAGTACTTC
CDR3 protein: CASRMGTYEQYF
D gene: .
J gene: TRBJ2-7
V gene: TRBV10-2
clone size: .

CDR3 DNA: TGCGCCAGCAGCTCCAACAGACTAGCGGGAGGGAAGGGGGGGACCCAGTACTTC
CDR3 protein: CASSSNRLAGGKGGTQYF
D gene: TRBD2
J gene: TRBJ2-5
V gene: TRBV5-1
clone size: once

CDR3 DNA: TGCAGCGGCATGGGCGGGAGGGCCATGGATGAGCAGTTCTTC
CDR3 protein: CSGMGGRAMDEQFF
D gene: TRBD2
J gene: TRBJ2-1
V gene: TRBV29-1
clone size: .

CDR3 DNA: TGCGCCAGCAGGGAGGGGGAAAATGAAAAACTGTTTTTT
CDR3 protein: CASREGENEKLFF
D gene: .
J gene: TRBJ1-4
V gene: TRBV5-1
clone size: .

CDR3 DNA: TGTGCCTGGATGCTTGGAAACACCATATATTTT
CDR3 protein: CAWMLGNTIYF
D gene: .
J gene: TRBJ1-3
V gene: TRBV30
clone size: .

CDR3 DNA: TGTGCCACGTCGAGGGGGGGGAACACTGAAGCTTTCTTT
CDR3 protein: CATSRGGNTEAFF
D gene: .
J gene: TRBJ1-1
V gene: TRBV19
clone size: .

CDR3 DNA: TGCGCCAGCAGCTTGGAACAGGGGGCGACTGAGCAGTACTTC
CDR3 protein: CASSLEQGATEQYF
D gene: TRBD1
J gene: TRBJ2-7
V gene: TRBV5-1
clone size: .

CDR3 DNA: TGCGCCAGCAGCCCCACGACAGCTAACTATGGCTACACCTTC
CDR3 protein: CASSPTTANYGYTF
D gene: .
J gene: TRBJ1-2
V gene: TRBV5-1
clone size: few

CDR3 DNA: TGTGCCAGCAGCCCCGGGACATACGAGCAGTACTTC
CDR3 protein: CASSPGTYEQYF
D gene: .
J gene: TRBJ2-7
V gene: TRBV13
clone size: few

CDR3 DNA: TGTGCCAGCAGCCGACAGGGCCCGAACACTGAAGCTTTCTTT
CDR3 protein: CASSRQGPNTEAFF
D gene: TRBD1
J gene: TRBJ1-1
V gene: TRBV6-6
clone size: once

CDR3 DNA: TGTGCCAGCAGCTTAGTTAGGACAGGTGGCTATGGCTACACCTTC
CDR3 protein: CASSLVRTGGYGYTF
D gene: TRBD1
J gene: TRBJ1-2
V gene: TRBV7-2
clone size: .

CDR3 DNA: TGTGCCAGCAGCTTAGGTGCAGGGCCCAATTCACCCCTCCACTTT
CDR3 protein: CASSLGAGPNSPLHF
D gene: .
J gene: TRBJ1-6
V gene: TRBV7-2
clone size: .

CDR3 DNA: TGCGCCAGCAGCCACGTCGGGGGGGCCGGGAATGAGCAGTTCTTC
CDR3 protein: CASSHVGGAGNEQFF
D gene: TRBD2
J gene: TRBJ2-1
V gene: TRBV4-1
clone size: .

CDR3 DNA: TGTGCCAGCAGCTCGCCACTAGCCCAATACACAGATACGCAGTATTTT
CDR3 protein: CASSSPLAQYTDTQYF
D gene: .
J gene: TRBJ2-3
V gene: TRBV11-2
clone size: .

CDR3 DNA: TGCGCCAGCAGCTTACGGTGGAACACTGAAGCTTTCTTT
CDR3 protein: CASSLRWNTEAFF
D gene: .
J gene: TRBJ1-1
V gene: TRBV5-1
clone size: .

CDR3 DNA: TGTGCCAGCAGCTTGTGGCGGGGGTCGTGGACCGGGGAGCTGTTTTTT
CDR3 protein: CASSLWRGSWTGELFF
D gene: TRBD2
J gene: TRBJ2-2
V gene: TRBV5-6
clone size: .

CDR3 DNA: TGTGCCAGCTCACCCGGGACAGGGCGGGCCTCTTTAAATGAAAAACTGTTTTTT
CDR3 protein: CASSPGTGRASLNEKLFF
D gene: TRBD1
J gene: TRBJ1-4
V gene: TRBV18
clone size: .

CDR3 DNA: TGTGCCAGCAGCTTTCCCGCAGGAGGGGGTTACGAGCAGTACTTC
CDR3 protein: CASSFPAGGGYEQYF
D gene: .
J gene: TRBJ2-7
V gene: TRBV7-8
clone size: .

CDR3 DNA: TGTGCCAGCAAAACGGACAGGATGAACACTGAAGCTTTCTTT
CDR3 protein: CASKTDRMNTEAFF
D gene: TRBD1
J gene: TRBJ1-1
V gene: TRBV2
clone size: .

CDR3 DNA: TGTGCCAGTGCTACTTCAGGGTCTGCCTACGAGCAGTACTTC
CDR3 protein: CASATSGSAYEQYF
D gene: .
J gene: TRBJ2-7
V gene: TRBV19
clone size: .

CDR3 DNA: TGCGCCAGCAGCCATCCCGTGGAAGGACTAGCAGGTAACAATGAGCAGTTCTTC
CDR3 protein: CASSHPVEGLAGNNEQFF
D gene: TRBD2
J gene: TRBJ2-1
V gene: TRBV4-1
clone size: .

CDR3 DNA: TGTGCCAGCAGTAACATGGGAGCGGGGAACACTGAAGCTTTCTTT
CDR3 protein: CASSNMGAGNTEAFF
D gene: .
J gene: TRBJ1-1
V gene: TRBV28
clone size: .

CDR3 DNA: TGTGCCAGCAGTGAAACCCTCGCCAAGCAGTACTTC
CDR3 protein: CASSETLAKQYF
D gene: .
J gene: TRBJ2-7
V gene: TRBV2
clone size: .

CDR3 DNA: TGTGCCAGCAGTTCATCCCCTTCGGGCGGTGGCTACACCTTC
CDR3 protein: CASSSSPSGGGYTF
D gene: .
J gene: TRBJ1-2
V gene: TRBV6-6
clone size: .

CDR3 DNA: TGCGCCAGCAGCTTGGACAGTTGGGAAAAACTGTTTTTT
CDR3 protein: CASSLDSWEKLFF
D gene: .
J gene: TRBJ1-4
V gene: TRBV5-1
clone size: .

CDR3 DNA: TGCGCCAGCAGCCCCGGGGGGCAAAACATTCAGTACTTC
CDR3 protein: CASSPGGQNIQYF
D gene: .
J gene: TRBJ2-4
V gene: TRBV5-1
clone size: .

CDR3 DNA: TGTGCCAGCTCACCAGGACGGCAAACGTCACCCCTCCACTTT
CDR3 protein: CASSPGRQTSPLHF
D gene: .
J gene: TRBJ1-6
V gene: TRBV18
clone size: .

CDR3 DNA: TGTGCCAGCAGCGTAGAATCCAGGGGCGGCTACGAGCAGTACTTC
CDR3 protein: CASSVESRGGYEQYF
D gene: .
J gene: TRBJ2-7
V gene: TRBV7-9
clone size: .

CDR3 DNA: TGTGCCACCAGCAGAGAGGGGGATGGGCTTTCACCCCTCCACTTT
CDR3 protein: CATSREGDGLSPLHF
D gene: .
J gene: TRBJ1-6
V gene: TRBV15
clone size: .

CDR3 DNA: TGTGCCAGCAGCACGGGACAGCCGTCCTACGAGCAGTACTTC
CDR3 protein: CASSTGQPSYEQYF
D gene: TRBD1
J gene: TRBJ2-7
V gene: TRBV9
clone size: .

CDR3 DNA: TGTGCCAGCAGTGGAGGTGGTGGGAACATTCAGTACTTC
CDR3 protein: CASSGGGGNIQYF
D gene: .
J gene: TRBJ2-4
V gene: TRBV2
clone size: .

CDR3 DNA: TGTGCCAGCAGCGTAGGGGAACAGGGATTCACCGGGGAGCTGTTTTTT
CDR3 protein: CASSVGEQGFTGELFF
D gene: .
J gene: TRBJ2-2
V gene: TRBV9
clone size: .

CDR3 DNA: TGTGCCAGCAGCGTGGGACAGGAGAACTACGAGCAGTACTTC
CDR3 protein: CASSVGQENYEQYF
D gene: TRBD1
J gene: TRBJ2-7
V gene: TRBV9
clone size: .

CDR3 DNA: TGTGCCAGTAGCACGACTAGCGGGGGTCGCGGTGAGCAGTTCTTC
CDR3 protein: CASSTTSGGRGEQFF
D gene: TRBD2
J gene: TRBJ2-1
V gene: TRBV19
clone size: .

CDR3 DNA: TGTGCCAGCTCACCACCGCGATCGACAGGGGGCTGGTCCACTAATGAAAAACTGTTTTTT
CDR3 protein: CASSPPRSTGGWSTNEKLFF
D gene: TRBD1
J gene: TRBJ1-4
V gene: TRBV18
clone size: .

CDR3 DNA: TGTGCCAGCAGCCAGGAGTACAATCAGCCCCAGCATTTT
CDR3 protein: CASSQEYNQPQHF
D gene: .
J gene: TRBJ1-5
V gene: TRBV6-4
clone size: .